This T cell receptor beta chain stems from a study of T-cell reconstitution after alpha-beta-depleted transplantation in children. Study conclusions and caveats: One year after transplant, T-cell counts and diversity came mostly from newly produced T cells. From surviving recipient T cells and thymic progenitors came the high day-60 TCRbeta diversity observed in some patients. About two months after transplant, alpha-beta T cells reportedly came from several hundred expanded graft clones.

The trim removed 0 bases at V and 1 base at J, leaving 8 bases unmatched. CDR3 length: 17 amino acids. Looked up from germline, CDR1 is SGHRS and CDR2 is YFSETQ. The table lists this clonotype with a few counts. The antigen remains unidentified. Unique molecular identifiers were incorporated when the TCRbeta library was constructed. TCRdb re-called the PCR reads through MiXCR, storing one row per CDR3 protein. Among 450,000 to 700,000 distinct CDR3 sequences listed, 27% were seen once. The chain has TRBV5-1 and TRBJ2-3, with TRBD2 identical over 7 bases. Sequences were derived from PBMCs, sampled before TCRalphabeta/CD19-depleted stem cell transplant. This TCR came from a boy less than two years old with Wiskott-Aldrich syndrome, due to receive a stem cell transplant. CDR3: CASSLVPAGSGTDTQYF. In DNA, the CDR3 is TGCGCCAGCAGCTTGGTTCCAGCGGGATCGGGCACAGATACGCAGTATTTT.